The 2 T cell receptor beta chains given below trace back to one sample, sequenced in a study of blood T cell repertoires in COVID-19. Method: immunoSEQ multiplex PCR; TCRdb's copy keeps in-frame clones and lacks some. The sample lists approximately 260,000 clones, roughly 88% occurring once. Sequencing was performed on peripheral blood. These receptors all stem from a woman between 65 and 79 years old with acute or convalescent COVID-19.

The chain links TRBV19 to TRBJ1-4; no reliable D call. CDR1 is LNHDA, CDR2 SQIVND, per germline (reference sequence). The V and J ends lost 5 bases and 8 bases respectively, with 15 bases between them. The CDR3 is 14 amino acids. This chain's CDR3 is CASSSRDQYEKLFF. The DNA of the CDR3 is TGTGCCAGTAGTTCCCGGGATCAATACGAAAAACTGTTTTTT.

CDR3 residues: CATSDFGQGLYEQYF. The CDR3 DNA follows: TGTGCCACCAGTGATTTCGGACAGGGACTATACGAGCAGTACTTC. The rearrangement joins TRBV24-1 to TRBJ2-7, with a possible D match to TRBD1 (8 bases). The CDR3 is made up of 15 amino acids. Per germline, CDR1 KGHDR and CDR2 SFDVKD. V lost 1 base and J 4 bases, leaving 13 bases between the germline ends.